The source of this TCR beta chain is a study of Ad26.COV2.S vaccination and SARS-CoV-2 variants. Clones were read by immunoSEQ multiplex PCR, and TCRdb kept only the in-frame ones, dropping some. The repertoire has roughly 350,000 clones, more than 85% of them found once; the top ten carry approximately 4.5%. Indicated treatment: roughly 19 received Ad26.COV2.S at low or high dose, single or two shots; about 5 received placebo; per-sample allocation not given. Following the first vaccine or placebo injection, samples were taken on day 63. The receptor was derived from a person aged 18-65 years who received the Ad26.COV2.S COVID-19 vaccine or a placebo. This material consisted of peripheral blood, taken in a trial of Ad26.COV2.S vaccine versus placebo.

CDR3 sequence (DNA): TGTGCCAGCAGCCTACCTGGACAGGGGGAATTCTTC. It is translated as CASSLPGQGEFF. This sequence joins TRBV3-1 (or the pseudogene TRBV3-2) and TRBJ2-1; 10 bases are shared with TRBD1. This CDR3 has 12 amino acids. Trimming cost V 4 bases and J 16 bases; bases outside gene matches: 7. Looked up from germline, CDR1 is LGHDT and CDR2 is YNNKEL (reference sequence).